Presented here are 21 T cell receptor beta chains from one specimen sequenced in a study of cytotoxic CD8 clonotypes in ibrutinib-treated CLL. The table came from immunoSEQ multiplex PCR; TCRdb's copy has only in-frame clones and leaves some out. Of about 140,000 clones listed, more than 70% are singletons. This sample comprised PBMCs, obtained after 36 months of ibrutinib treatment. The receptors were gathered from a human donor with chronic lymphocytic leukemia.

The chain employs TRBV6-5 and TRBJ1-2, with 7 bases aligning to TRBD1. The CDR3 covers 15 residues. Germline V CDR1 and CDR2: MNHEY, SVGAGI. Trimming cost V 6 bases and J 5 bases; bases outside gene matches: 12. Written as DNA, the CDR3 is TGTGCCAGCAGCCGGTTCGGACAGGAGATATATGGCTACACCTTC. This gives the protein CASSRFGQEIYGYTF.

The V gene is TRBV11-2, the J gene TRBJ2-1; maybe TRBD2 (5 bases). Trimming cost V 6 bases and J 3 bases, with 15 bases left between them. The CDR3 is 15 residues long. Germline CDR1 reads SGHAT; CDR2 reads FQNNGV. The CDR3 DNA reads TGTGCCAGCAGACCCCTTGCGGGCCTCTACAATGAGCAGTTCTTC. Encoded protein: CASRPLAGLYNEQFF.

This clone was seen only a few times. The chain is built from TRBV29-1 and TRBJ2-5, with D unclear. The V and J ends lost 6 bases and 5 bases respectively, with 13 bases between them. Germline-derived CDR1 and CDR2 are SQVTM and ANQGSEA. The CDR3 loop spans 12 amino acids. The CDR3 nucleotides are TGCAGCGTAGCCGGGCAGAGCGAGACCCAGTACTTC. It specifies CSVAGQSETQYF.

The chain has TRBV7-2 and TRBJ2-5; D is perhaps TRBD2 (7 bases). This CDR3 has 16 amino acids. Germline V gene sequence: CDR1 SGHTA, CDR2 FQGNSA. V was pared by 1 base and J by 4 bases, with 16 bases between. Here the CDR3 reads CASSLVGGLKGETQYF. The DNA for the CDR3 is TGTGCCAGCAGCTTAGTCGGGGGGCTGAAGGGAGAGACCCAGTACTTC.

The sample holds a few counts of this clone. The chain employs TRBV7-2 and TRBJ2-2, with D possibly TRBD2 on 5 matching bases. The V gene's germline CDR1 is SGHTA and CDR2 FQGNSA. The CDR3 runs 14 residues. V was clipped by 4 bases and J by 7 bases, with 13 bases between them. The CDR3 DNA sequence: TGTGCCAGCAGCTGGGGTGCTAGCCGCGGGGAGCTGTTTTTT. It specifies CASSWGASRGELFF.

This clone was found once. The chain has TRBV5-1 and TRBJ1-1; no firm D call. In germline, CDR1 is SGHRS, CDR2 YFSETQ. Trimming stripped 4 bases from V and 1 base from J, with 17 bases between. The CDR3 extends over 16 amino acids. CDR3 nucleotides: TGCGCCAGCAGCCGTACGGGCGGAGTGACGAACACTGAAGCTTTCTTT. Protein sequence: CASSRTGGVTNTEAFF.

The genes are TRBV9 and TRBJ1-1; D is ambiguous. CDR1 and CDR2 from the germline V gene are SGDLS and YYNGEE. The CDR3 has 13 amino acids. V was trimmed by 4 bases and J by 0 bases, leaving 7 bases between them. The CDR3: CASSSSMNTEAFF. CDR3 DNA: TGTGCCAGCAGCTCATCCATGAACACTGAAGCTTTCTTT. The entire variable domain, with the rest obtained from reference TRBV9 and TRBJ1-1, is as follows: DSGVTQTPKHLITATGQRVTLRCSPRSGDLSVYWYQQSLDQGLQFLIQYYNGEERAKGNILERFSAQQFPDLHSELNLSSLELGDSALYFCASSSSMNTEAFFGQGTRLTVV.

V and J are TRBV11-3 and TRBJ2-3, with 8 positions matching TRBD2. V shed 4 bases and J 6 bases; nucleotides not matched to a gene: 6. This CDR3 has 14 amino acids. Germline V gene data show CDR1 as SGHNT and CDR2 as YENEEA. Written as DNA, the CDR3 is TGTGCCAGCAGCTCGTGGACTAGCTCTGATACGCAGTATTTT. It yields the protein CASSSWTSSDTQYF.

V and J are TRBV18 and TRBJ1-2; 8 bases match TRBD1. V was clipped by 8 bases and J by 7 bases; unmatched bases: 9. The CDR3 has 13 amino acids. Germline V CDR1 and CDR2: KGHSH, LQKENI. This chain's CDR3 is CASQRQGKGGYTF. CDR3 bases: TGTGCCAGCCAGAGACAGGGGAAAGGTGGCTACACCTTC.

The chain employs TRBV5-1 and TRBJ1-1; TRBD1 aligns across 8 bases. The CDR3 contains 14 residues. Per germline, CDR1 SGHRS and CDR2 YFSETQ. With 1 base clipped from V and 4 bases from J, the junction kept 3 bases outside the gene matches. The CDR3 protein is CASSLSGGATEAFF. Written as DNA, the CDR3 is TGCGCCAGCAGCTTGTCAGGGGGCGCCACTGAAGCTTTCTTT.

The chain carries TRBV5-6 and TRBJ2-3, with TRBD1 as a possible D gene (5 bases). Germline CDR1 SGHDT, CDR2 YYEEEE. Trimming stripped 3 bases from V and 10 bases from J, with 9 bases between. This CDR3 contains 11 residues. The CDR3 protein is CASSSPGSQYF. The CDR3 nucleotides are TGTGCCAGCAGCTCGCCAGGGTCGCAGTATTTT.

The chain is built from TRBV11-3 and TRBJ2-3, with TRBD1 as a possible D gene (6 bases). Between the trimmed V and J ends, which lost 3 bases and 9 bases, there was a span of 10 bases. The CDR3 length is 12 residues. Germline CDR1 is SGHNT and CDR2 is YENEEA. The CDR3 sequence is CASSLTGDTQYF. Here the CDR3 DNA reads TGTGCCAGCAGCTTGACAGGAGACACGCAGTATTTT.

The V call is TRBV6-5, the J call TRBJ1-2, with a tentative D call TRBD1 (5 bases). The V and J ends lost 0 bases and 3 bases respectively, with 11 bases between them. Germline CDR1 MNHEY, CDR2 SVGAGI. The length of the CDR3 is 15 residues. CDR3: CASSYSGGTYYGYTF. The CDR3 bases are TGTGCCAGCAGTTACTCGGGAGGGACCTACTATGGCTACACCTTC.

Only a few counts were recorded for this clone. CDR3 coding DNA: TGTGCCAGCAGCCCCGGGACAGCTTATGGCTACACCTTC. Residues: CASSPGTAYGYTF. This chain joins TRBV2 and TRBJ1-2; 7 bases fit TRBD1. V shed 6 bases, J shed 5 bases, and the junction held 6 bases outside the gene matches. Germline V lookup: CDR1 SNHLY, CDR2 FYNNEI. This CDR3 comprises 13 residues. Together with reference TRBV2 and TRBJ1-2, the CDR3 gives the full variable domain: EPEVTQTPSHQVTQMGQEVILRCVPISNHLYFYWYRQILGQKVEFLVSFYNNEISEKSEIFDDQFSVERPDGSNFTLKIRSTKLEDSAMYFCASSPGTAYGYTFGSGTRLTVV.

The rearrangement joins TRBV5-8 to TRBJ1-2; unclear D gene. CDR3 length: 13 residues. The ends were cut back, 1 base at V and 5 bases at J, with 9 bases in the middle. CDR1 and CDR2 (germline): SGHTS, YDEGEE. The CDR3 nucleotides are TGTGCCAGCAGCTTGCGGGGTTCGTATGGCTACACCTTC. This translates into CASSLRGSYGYTF. Together with reference TRBV5-8 and TRBJ1-2, the CDR3 gives the full variable domain: EAGVTQSPTHLIKTRGQQATLRCSPISGHTSVYWYQQALGLGLQFLLWYDEGEERNRGNFPPRFSGRQFPNYSSELNVNALELEDSALYLCASSLRGSYGYTFGSGTRLTVV.

V is TRBV5-6 and J is TRBJ1-3; D possibly corresponds to TRBD1 (6 bases). V was pared by 4 bases and J by 8 bases, with 13 bases between. The CDR3 spans 13 residues. Per germline, CDR1 SGHDT and CDR2 YYEEEE. The chain's CDR3 is CASSTQGVHTIYF. CDR3 in DNA: TGTGCCAGCAGCACACAGGGTGTGCACACCATATATTTT.

V usage is TRBV10-3 and J usage is TRBJ2-3; 9 nucleotides line up with TRBD2. The CDR3 extends over 19 amino acids. Germline V gene lookup returns CDR1 ENHRY and CDR2 SYGVKD. V lost 6 bases to trimming and J lost 0 bases; unmatched junction nucleotides: 16. The CDR3 DNA reads as TGTGCCATCAGCTTTAGACTAACAGCGGGGGGACTTAGCACAGATACGCAGTATTTT. This gives the protein CAISFRLTAGGLSTDTQYF.

Worth noting for this clone: Compared with germline, one end of the junction differs, possibly owing to a read error. This chain uses TRBV4-1 with TRBJ1-1; 7 bases fit TRBD1. The CDR3 is 16 amino acids. Germline CDR1 reads MGHRA; CDR2 reads YSYEKL. The CDR3 loop is CASSQGGQSMNTEAFF. The CDR3 DNA is TGTGCCAGCAGCCAAGGGGGACAGAGCATGAACACTGAAGCTTTCTTT.

This clone was counted only a few times. The rearrangement joins TRBV19 to TRBJ1-5; 7 bases align to TRBD1. The ends lost 7 bases at V and 0 bases at J; junction bases unmatched: 6. The CDR3 has 15 amino acids. From germline, CDR1 is LNHDA and CDR2 SQIVND (reference sequence). CDR3 sequence (DNA): TGTGCCAGTACCTCGACAGGGTATAGCAATCAGCCCCAGCATTTT. This sequence encodes CASTSTGYSNQPQHF.

The chain uses TRBV29-1 and TRBJ2-3; TRBD2 agrees at 9 bases. The V gene's germline CDR1 is SQVTM and CDR2 ANQGSEA. The V and J ends lost 6 bases and 4 bases, in that order; junction bases with no gene match: 11. This CDR3 spans 15 amino acids. In DNA, the CDR3 is TGCAGCGTCGCCTCTTTAGCGGGAGCGGCAGATACGCAGTATTTT. Translated, it gives CSVASLAGAADTQYF.

This clone was seen a handful of times. V gene TRBV7-3 combines with J gene TRBJ2-7; 7 nucleotides line up with TRBD2. CDR1 SGHTA and CDR2 FQGTGA come from the germline V gene. The V segment lost 3 bases and the J segment 1 base; nucleotides outside the gene matches: 6. The CDR3 covers 15 residues. CDR3 sequence reads: CASSFGGGRSYEQYF. The CDR3 DNA reads as TGTGCCAGCAGCTTTGGGGGAGGGAGGTCCTACGAGCAGTACTTC.